These T cell receptor beta chains were read from a single sample in a study of chemoradiotherapy in HPV16-positive cancers. Generated by immunoSEQ multiplex PCR, the TCRdb table keeps only in-frame clones and is missing some. Among fewer than 20,000 clones listed, 85% to 90% were seen once. The sequencing here drew on blood, taken from a patient who underwent chemoradiotherapy. Receptors were obtained from a human donor with HPV-associated anogenital cancer. Both conserved end residues are part of each CDR3. A D gene is named only where the DNA matches it firmly. Not every row has a clone size; where given, it reads once, few, many or a size class.

j_call cdr3_length clone_size d_call v_call cdr3_aa cdr3_nt
TRBJ1-1 16 NA NA TRBV13 CASLEQAAWVNTEAFF TGTGCCAGCCTTGAACAGGCGGCGTGGGTTAACACTGAAGCTTTCTTT
TRBJ2-7 15 NA TRBD1 TRBV7-6 CASSLASTGGNEQYF TGTGCCAGCAGCTTAGCCTCGACAGGGGGCAACGAGCAGTACTTC
TRBJ1-1 13 NA TRBD1 TRBV5-1 CASRQGGNTEAFF TGCGCCAGCAGGCAGGGGGGGAACACTGAAGCTTTCTTT
TRBJ2-4 11 NA NA TRBV2 CASSARDIQYF TGTGCCAGCAGTGCGCGGGACATTCAGTACTTC
TRBJ2-1 13 once NA TRBV19 CATKSAGYNEQFF TGTGCCACCAAATCAGCCGGATACAATGAGCAGTTCTTC
TRBJ1-3 16 NA NA TRBV5-4 CASSLMGELSGNTIYF TGTGCCAGCAGCTTGATGGGGGAGCTTTCTGGAAACACCATATATTTT
TRBJ1-5 15 NA TRBD1 TRBV19 CATTGGPGWGQPQHF TGTGCCACTACAGGGGGCCCAGGTTGGGGTCAGCCCCAGCATTTT
TRBJ1-2 15 NA NA TRBV5-6 CASSLYDRRAYGYTF TGTGCCAGCAGCTTGTACGACAGGAGGGCCTATGGCTACACCTTC
TRBJ2-6 16 NA NA TRBV5-1 CASGGREISGANVLTF TGCGCCAGCGGGGGCAGGGAAATATCTGGGGCCAACGTCCTGACTTTC
TRBJ1-1 14 once TRBD1 TRBV11-2 CASSPGQGHTEAFF TGTGCCAGCAGCCCCGGACAGGGGCACACTGAAGCTTTCTTT
TRBJ1-1 16 few TRBD1 TRBV12-5 CASTTGQGAKSTEAFF TGTGCTAGTACAACCGGACAGGGGGCGAAGAGTACTGAAGCTTTCTTT
TRBJ1-2 16 NA TRBD1 TRBV19 CASSSKSGTAIYGYTF TGTGCCAGTAGTTCCAAATCCGGGACAGCAATCTATGGCTACACCTTC
TRBJ2-2 14 NA NA TRBV2 CASSFSANTGELFF TGTGCCAGCAGTTTTAGCGCAAACACCGGGGAGCTGTTTTTT
TRBJ2-5 16 NA TRBD2 TRBV4-1 CASSQDIQRGKETQYF TGCGCCAGCAGCCAAGATATCCAGCGGGGGAAAGAGACCCAGTACTTC
TRBJ1-5 14 NA NA TRBV9 CASSAGYDNQPQHF TGTGCCAGCAGCGCAGGGTACGACAATCAGCCCCAGCATTTT